These 18 T cell receptor beta chains originate from one sample sequenced in a study of T cell responses to AZD1222 COVID-19 vaccine. Only in-frame clones appear in the TCRdb table, and some are missing; sequencing was by immunoSEQ multiplex PCR. Of around 120,000 clones listed, about 90% were seen once; the top ten hold 1.1%. Specimen: peripheral blood, collected on day 0 of AZD1222 vaccination. These receptors originate from an adult in good health.

The chain couples TRBV5-4 to TRBJ2-7, with D possibly TRBD1 on 6 matching bases. The ends were cut back, 3 bases at V and 11 bases at J, with 15 bases in the middle. The CDR3 length is 12 residues. The germline V gene encodes CDR1 SGHNT and CDR2 YYREEE (reference sequence). The CDR3: CASSWAGTREYF. As DNA, the CDR3 is TGTGCCAGCAGCTGGGCCGGGACACGGGAGTACTTC. Variable domain in full (rest from reference TRBV5-4 and TRBJ2-7): ETGVTQSPTHLIKTRGQQVTLRCSSQSGHNTVSWYQQALGQGPQFIFQYYREEENGRGNFPPRFSGLQFPNYSSELNVNALELDDSALYLCASSWAGTREYFGPGTRLTVT.

CDR3 DNA: TGTGCCAGTAGTATGGGGGGGAACACTGAAGCTTTCTTT. It codes for CASSMGGNTEAFF. The V call is TRBV19, the J call TRBJ1-1, with a weak D call TRBD1 (5 bases). V shed 3 bases and J shed 1 base, with 6 bases lying between them. The CDR3 consists of 13 residues. Looked up from germline, CDR1 is LNHDA and CDR2 is SQIVND (reference sequence).

V and J are TRBV18 and TRBJ1-3; D not resolved. This CDR3 contains 15 residues. The germline gives CDR1 KGHSH, CDR2 LQKENI. With 6 bases removed from V and 3 bases from J, the gap between germline ends came to 15 bases. The CDR3 DNA sequence: TGTGCCAGCTCGGCCGCGAGGGCGCTTGGAAACACCATATATTTT. Translating gives CASSAARALGNTIYF.

V is TRBV13 and J is TRBJ2-7; TRBD2 agrees at 8 bases. Germline CDR1 is PRHDT and CDR2 is FYEKMQ (reference sequence). The CDR3 has 15 residues. With V trimmed by 0 bases and J by 3 bases, 4 bases remained unmatched. DNA for the CDR3: TGTGCCAGCAGCTTAGGGCTAGCGGGCCACTACGAGCAGTACTTC. Translation: CASSLGLAGHYEQYF.

The chain uses TRBV10-2 and TRBJ2-7; 9 bases agree with TRBD1. Germline V gene lookup returns CDR1 WSHSY and CDR2 SAAADI. This CDR3 comprises 16 residues. V was pared by 2 bases and J by 3 bases, with 8 bases of the junction left unmatched. CDR3 sequence reads: CASSEPRGTGSYEQYF. The DNA of the CDR3 is TGCGCCAGCAGTGAGCCCCGGGGGACAGGGAGCTACGAGCAGTACTTC.

This rearrangement joins TRBV7-9 to TRBJ2-1; TRBD2 might be the D (5 bases). Looked up from germline, CDR1 is SEHNR and CDR2 is FQNEAQ (reference sequence). This CDR3 region has 16 residues. Trimming removed 1 base at V and 5 bases at J, with 15 bases between. This CDR3 reads CASSLGAGIANNEQFF. As DNA, the CDR3 is TGTGCCAGCAGCTTAGGTGCGGGCATCGCCAACAATGAGCAGTTCTTC.

V gene TRBV2 combines with J gene TRBJ2-7; D gene uncertain. Germline V gene sequence: CDR1 SNHLY, CDR2 FYNNEI. Trimming pared 2 bases from V and 5 bases from J, leaving 31 bases between. The CDR3 contains 20 residues. CDR3 DNA: TGTGCCAGCAGTGAACGGTTGGAAGCCTTGGTTCCAATCGAGTGGCACGAGCAGTACTTC. Translated: CASSERLEALVPIEWHEQYF.

This chain links TRBV6-5 with TRBJ2-1; D may match TRBD1 or TRBD2 (5 bases each). V dropped 6 bases and J dropped 4 bases, with 13 bases sitting between them. This CDR3 is built from 14 residues. The germline V gene encodes CDR1 MNHEY and CDR2 SVGAGI. Here the CDR3 reads CASSHGTSYNEQFF. As DNA, the CDR3 is TGTGCCAGCAGCCACGGGACGAGTTACAATGAGCAGTTCTTC.

CDR3 residues: CASSARGGRDYNEQFF. The CDR3 region has the DNA TGTGCCAGCAGCGCCCGTGGCGGGAGAGATTACAATGAGCAGTTCTTC. The chain couples TRBV9 to TRBJ2-1; 7 positions agree with TRBD2. After removal of 3 bases from V and 4 bases from J, the junction contained 10 bases not matched to a gene. The CDR3 length is 16 residues. CDR1 is SGDLS and CDR2 is YYNGEE in the germline V gene.

The chain recombines TRBV5-6 with TRBJ1-4, with 7 bases aligning to TRBD1. CDR1 is SGHDT, CDR2 YYEEEE, per germline. V was clipped by 3 bases and J by 7 bases; unmatched bases: 9. The CDR3 has 15 residues. The CDR3 DNA reads TGTGCCAGCAGCTCGCTAGACAGGGTCAGTGAAAAACTGTTTTTT. As protein: CASSSLDRVSEKLFF.

The chain is built from TRBV5-4 and TRBJ2-2, with 8 bases identical to TRBD1. This CDR3 comprises 16 residues. Trimming cost V 0 bases and J 3 bases; bases outside gene matches: 4. Germline V gene sequence: CDR1 SGHNT, CDR2 YYREEE (reference sequence). The CDR3 loop reads CASSLVRGLYTGELFF. The CDR3 DNA reads as TGTGCCAGCAGCTTGGTCAGGGGGCTATACACCGGGGAGCTGTTTTTT.

The chain links TRBV19 to TRBJ1-2, with a weak D call TRBD1 (6 bases). The germline V and J ends were trimmed by 8 bases and 4 bases, with 14 bases remaining between them. Germline assignment: CDR1 LNHDA and CDR2 SQIVND (reference sequence). The CDR3 contains 13 residues. The CDR3 nucleotides read TGTGCCAGTTCGACAGGCGTTCTCTATGGCTACACCTTC. The encoded protein is CASSTGVLYGYTF. The full variable domain, completed using reference TRBV19 and TRBJ1-2, is DGGITQSPKYLFRKEGQNVTLSCEQNLNHDAMYWYRQDPGQGLRLIYYSQIVNDFQKGDIAEGYSVSREKKESFPLTVTSAQKNPTAFYLCASSTGVLYGYTFGSGTRLTVV.

The rearrangement links TRBV6-5 to TRBJ1-2; a possible D gene is TRBD1 (6 bases). This CDR3 contains 15 residues. With 8 bases removed from V and 8 bases from J, the gap between germline ends came to 24 bases. CDR1 and CDR2 from the germline V gene are MNHEY and SVGAGI. CDR3 residues: CASAFPSTGAGGYTF. The CDR3 nucleotides are TGTGCCAGCGCCTTCCCGAGTACGGGGGCAGGAGGCTACACCTTC.

The chain joins TRBV28 to TRBJ2-3; D not certain. From germline, CDR1 is MDHEN and CDR2 SYDVKM. The CDR3 totals 12 residues. Trimming took off 6 bases at V and 6 bases at J, with 10 bases between the two ends. This CDR3 is CASSLVGDTQYF. The DNA of the CDR3 is TGTGCCAGCAGCCTCGTCGGGGATACGCAGTATTTT.

This clone was recorded only once. J is TRBJ2-2 and V is TRBV2; no clear D. The CDR3 is 14 residues long. Trimming took 5 bases from V and 4 from J, leaving 11 bases between them. Germline CDR1 and CDR2: SNHLY and FYNNEI. The CDR3 here is CASSQPSPTGELFF. In DNA form, the CDR3 reads TGTGCCAGCAGTCAGCCCAGCCCCACCGGGGAGCTGTTTTTT.

The chain joins TRBV4-2 to TRBJ2-7, with a weak D call TRBD1 (6 bases). The CDR3 has 14 residues. The germline V and J ends were trimmed by 2 bases and 2 bases, with 10 bases remaining between them. Germline CDR1 and CDR2: LGHNA and YNFKEQ. CDR3 DNA: TGTGCCAGCAGCCAACTGGACAGCCCCTACGAGCAGTACTTC. Residues: CASSQLDSPYEQYF.

The V gene is TRBV5-1, the J gene TRBJ2-1; TRBD2 might be the D (5 bases). Germline CDR1 SGHRS, CDR2 YFSETQ. Trimming cost V 1 base and J 8 bases, with 10 bases left between them. CDR3 length: 13 residues. In DNA form, the CDR3 reads TGCGCCAGCAGCTTGAGCGGCCTGGATGAGCAGTTCTTC. Amino acids: CASSLSGLDEQFF.

This clone showed up just once. The V and J genes are TRBV5-4 and TRBJ1-6; 9 nucleotides line up with TRBD1. V lost 4 bases and J lost 4; bases outside the gene matches: 3. This CDR3 has 15 amino acids. Germline CDR1 and CDR2: SGHNT and YYREEE (reference sequence). The CDR3 DNA reads as TGTGCCAGCAGCAAGGACAGGGGTTATAATTCACCCCTCCACTTT. Its protein product is CASSKDRGYNSPLHF.